This TCR beta chain was observed in a study of OX40 agonist ivuxolimab in advanced cancers. Study-level results: Still undetermined is the antigen specificity of the expanded peripheral T cells.

Only in-frame clones appear in the TCRdb table, and some are missing; sequencing was by immunoSEQ multiplex PCR. The sample holds 92,000 or so clones, under 90% seen once. It was autoimmune disease history or systemic immunosuppression that excluded patients. There are a few counts of this clone. What it binds is not known. The sequences come from CD4+ or CD8+ T cells sorted from blood, collected in a trial of the OX40 agonist ivuxolimab. The TCR originated in an adult with an advanced solid tumor such as melanoma, head and neck, liver or kidney cancer.

Written as DNA, the CDR3 is TGTGCCAGCAGCTCGGGACAGTTAAAAGAGACCCAGTACTTC. Amino acids: CASSSGQLKETQYF. The rearrangement joins TRBV28 to TRBJ2-5; 7 bases are shared with TRBD1. The CDR3 has 14 residues. V trimming: 6 bases; J trimming: 3 bases; junction bases outside the gene matches: 7. Germline V gene data show CDR1 as MDHEN and CDR2 as SYDVKM.